This is a list of T cell receptor beta chains from one sample in a study of human T cells and chemical hapten exposure. TCRdb analysed the RACE reads with MiXCR anew, one entry per CDR3 protein. The sample consists of around 120,000 distinct CDR3 sequences, 9.5% to 13% of them appearing once. The specimen was whole blood, collected in connection with sensitization to the hapten diphenylcyclopropenone (DPC). The receptors here all came from a woman aged 50 to 60 with alopecia areata. Some clones in this sample may be carry-over from other donors' samples. Each CDR3 is given with its conserved first and last residue. D genes are given only for firm matches. A row's size may be missing; if present it is once, few, many or a size class.

j_call d_call clone_size v_call cdr3_aa cdr3_nt
TRBJ1-3 NA few TRBV20-1 CSAKGGAGNTIYF TGCAGTGCGAAGGGGGGAGCTGGAAACACCATATATTTT
TRBJ2-1 NA many TRBV19 CASSIDEGSYNEQFF TGTGCCAGTAGTATAGATGAGGGAAGTTACAATGAGCAGTTCTTC
TRBJ2-7 NA NA TRBV5-1 CASRSGQPSYEQYF TGCGCCAGCAGGAGCGGACAGCCCTCCTACGAGCAGTACTTC
TRBJ2-1 TRBD1 NA TRBV12-5 CASQGAKAQFF TGTGCTAGCCAGGGGGCGAAGGCTCAGTTCTTC
TRBJ2-1 TRBD2 NA TRBV27 CASSLFPSGGYNEQFF TGTGCCAGCAGTTTATTTCCTAGCGGGGGCTACAATGAGCAGTTCTTC
TRBJ2-1 NA few TRBV4-2 CASSLVSSPDNEQFF TGTGCCAGCAGCCTGGTCAGCTCCCCCGACAATGAGCAGTTCTTC
TRBJ1-2 NA NA TRBV18 CASSPGATYGYTF TGTGCCAGCTCCCCCGGCGCCACCTATGGCTACACCTTC
TRBJ2-7 TRBD1 few TRBV12-3/TRBV12-4 CASSSGTGGYEQYF TGTGCCAGCAGCTCCGGGACAGGGGGCTACGAGCAGTACTTC
TRBJ1-2 NA few TRBV11-2 CASSATGTLSYYGYTF TGTGCCAGCAGCGCAACCGGGACCCTTTCTTACTATGGCTACACCTTC
TRBJ2-1 NA few TRBV6-1 CASAGRGIGYNEQFF TGTGCCAGCGCGGGCAGGGGAATCGGTTACAATGAGCAGTTCTTC
TRBJ2-3 TRBD2 few TRBV28 CASTWTSGKVDTQYF TGTGCCAGCACTTGGACTAGCGGGAAAGTAGATACGCAGTATTTT
TRBJ2-7 NA few TRBV19 CASSAPGTSYEQYF TGTGCCAGTAGTGCCCCCGGGACGTCTTACGAGCAGTACTTC
TRBJ2-6 NA NA TRBV28 CASSLGVGANVLTF TGTGCCAGCAGCTTAGGGGTCGGGGCCAACGTCCTGACTTTC
TRBJ2-5 TRBD2 many TRBV6-5 CASSYSGTRQETQYF TGTGCCAGCAGTTACTCCGGGACTAGACAAGAGACCCAGTACTTC
TRBJ2-3 NA NA TRBV11-2 CASSSRTVTDTQYF TGTGCCAGCAGCTCGCGGACGGTCACAGATACGCAGTATTTT
TRBJ1-3 TRBD1 NA TRBV7-9 CASSSPDRAGNTIYF TGTGCCAGCAGCTCCCCCGACAGGGCTGGAAACACCATATATTTT
TRBJ2-3 TRBD2 many TRBV27 CASRGGLAGNAGTDTQYF TGTGCCAGCAGGGGGGGACTAGCGGGAAATGCGGGCACAGATACGCAGTATTTT
TRBJ2-7 TRBD2 NA TRBV27 CASSPLAGGPGEQYF TGTGCCAGCAGTCCACTAGCGGGGGGGCCAGGCGAGCAGTACTTC
TRBJ1-1 NA few TRBV6-6 CASSPLKGMNTEAFF TGTGCCAGCAGTCCGCTAAAGGGAATGAACACTGAAGCTTTCTTT
TRBJ1-1 TRBD1 many TRBV29-1 CSSRTGGTEAFF TGCAGCTCCAGGACAGGGGGGACTGAAGCTTTCTTT
TRBJ1-5 NA many TRBV6-6 CASSTPNQPQHF TGTGCCAGCAGTACCCCCAATCAGCCCCAGCATTTT
TRBJ1-1 NA NA TRBV7-2 CASSFTGHIAFF TGTGCCAGCAGCTTTACAGGGCACATAGCTTTCTTT
TRBJ1-1 TRBD1 few TRBV18 CASSPDREAFF TGTGCCAGCTCACCGGACAGGGAAGCTTTCTTT
TRBJ1-2 TRBD1 few TRBV5-4 CASSQAGQGRGGYTF TGTGCCAGCAGCCAAGCGGGACAGGGGAGGGGAGGCTACACCTTC
TRBJ2-1 NA many TRBV24-1 CATSDPGGQTYNEQFF TGTGCCACCAGTGACCCTGGGGGGCAAACTTACAATGAGCAGTTCTTC
TRBJ2-7 NA NA TRBV6-4 CASSERLGSEQYF TGTGCCAGCAGTGAAAGACTAGGATCCGAGCAGTACTTC
TRBJ2-3 NA many TRBV7-2 CASSLMDTQYF TGTGCCAGCAGCTTAATGGATACGCAGTATTTT
TRBJ2-5 TRBD2 NA TRBV4-2 CASSQTAGDQETQYF TGTGCCAGCAGCCAAACGGCGGGGGATCAAGAGACCCAGTACTTC
TRBJ1-1 TRBD1 NA TRBV7-6 CASSLEAGGTEAFF TGTGCCAGCAGCTTAGAAGCAGGGGGCACTGAAGCTTTCTTT